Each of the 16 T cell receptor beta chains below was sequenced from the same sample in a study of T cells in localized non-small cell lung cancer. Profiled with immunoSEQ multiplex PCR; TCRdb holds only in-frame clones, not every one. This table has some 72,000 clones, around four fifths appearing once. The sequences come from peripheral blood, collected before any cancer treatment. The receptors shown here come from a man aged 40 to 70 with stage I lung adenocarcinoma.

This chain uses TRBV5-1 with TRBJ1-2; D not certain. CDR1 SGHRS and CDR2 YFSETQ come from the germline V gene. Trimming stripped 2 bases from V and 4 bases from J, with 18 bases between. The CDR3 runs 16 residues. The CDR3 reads CASSFPEVDGVYGYTF. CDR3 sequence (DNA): TGCGCCAGCAGCTTCCCAGAAGTAGACGGGGTCTATGGCTACACCTTC.

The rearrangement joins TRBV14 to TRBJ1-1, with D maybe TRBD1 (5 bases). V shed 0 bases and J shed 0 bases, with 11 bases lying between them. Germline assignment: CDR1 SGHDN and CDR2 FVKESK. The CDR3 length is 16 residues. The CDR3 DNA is TGTGCCAGCAGCCAAGATTACGGGACGGTGAACACTGAAGCTTTCTTT. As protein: CASSQDYGTVNTEAFF.

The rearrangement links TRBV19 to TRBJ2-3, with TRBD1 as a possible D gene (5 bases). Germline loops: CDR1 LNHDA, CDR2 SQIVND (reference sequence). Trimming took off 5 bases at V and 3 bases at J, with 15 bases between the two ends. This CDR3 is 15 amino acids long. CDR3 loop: CASSSRDSATDTQYF. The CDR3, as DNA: TGTGCCAGTAGTTCCAGGGATTCGGCGACAGATACGCAGTATTTT.

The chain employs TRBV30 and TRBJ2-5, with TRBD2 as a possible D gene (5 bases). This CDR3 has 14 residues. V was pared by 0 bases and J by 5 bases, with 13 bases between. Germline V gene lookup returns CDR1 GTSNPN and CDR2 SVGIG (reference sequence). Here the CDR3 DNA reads TGTGCCTGGAGTGTCCCGACGGGAACGGAGACCCAGTACTTC. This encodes CAWSVPTGTETQYF.

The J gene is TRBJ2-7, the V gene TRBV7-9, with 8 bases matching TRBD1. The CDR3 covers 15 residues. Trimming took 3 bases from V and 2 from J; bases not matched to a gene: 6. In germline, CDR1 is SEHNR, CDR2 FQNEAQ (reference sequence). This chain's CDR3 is CASSFWDRLTYEQYF. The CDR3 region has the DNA TGTGCCAGCAGCTTTTGGGACAGGTTAACCTACGAGCAGTACTTC.

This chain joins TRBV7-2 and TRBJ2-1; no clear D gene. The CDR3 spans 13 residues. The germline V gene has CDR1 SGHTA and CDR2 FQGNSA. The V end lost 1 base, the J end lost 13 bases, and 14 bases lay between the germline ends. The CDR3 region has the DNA TGTGCCAGCAGCTTAGTAGAGGCCTCCAGCCAGTTCTTC. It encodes CASSLVEASSQFF.

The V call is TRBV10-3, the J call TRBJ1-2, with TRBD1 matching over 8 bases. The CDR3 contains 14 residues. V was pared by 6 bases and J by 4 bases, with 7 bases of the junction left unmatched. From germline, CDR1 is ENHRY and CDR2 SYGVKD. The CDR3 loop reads CAISRQGKSYGYTF. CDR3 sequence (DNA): TGTGCCATCAGCCGACAGGGGAAGAGCTATGGCTACACCTTC.

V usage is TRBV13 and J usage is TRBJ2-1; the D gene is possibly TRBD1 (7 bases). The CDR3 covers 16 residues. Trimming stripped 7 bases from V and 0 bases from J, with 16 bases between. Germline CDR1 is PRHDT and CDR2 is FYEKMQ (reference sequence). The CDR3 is CASTLQGGSSYNEQFF. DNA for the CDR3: TGTGCCAGCACTCTGCAGGGGGGTAGCTCCTACAATGAGCAGTTCTTC.

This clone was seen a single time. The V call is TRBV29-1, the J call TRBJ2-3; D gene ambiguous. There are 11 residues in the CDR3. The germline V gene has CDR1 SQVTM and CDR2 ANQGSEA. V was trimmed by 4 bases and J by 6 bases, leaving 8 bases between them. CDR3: CSVGIGDTQYF. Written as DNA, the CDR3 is TGCAGCGTTGGGATTGGGGATACGCAGTATTTT.

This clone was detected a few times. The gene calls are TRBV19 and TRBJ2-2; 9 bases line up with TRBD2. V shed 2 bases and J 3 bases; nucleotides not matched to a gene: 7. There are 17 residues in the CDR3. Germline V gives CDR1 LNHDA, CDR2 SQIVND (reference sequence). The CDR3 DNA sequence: TGTGCCAGTAGTATATTAGTTGCGGGAGGGTACACCGGGGAGCTGTTTTTT. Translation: CASSILVAGGYTGELFF. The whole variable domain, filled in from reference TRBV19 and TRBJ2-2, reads DGGITQSPKYLFRKEGQNVTLSCEQNLNHDAMYWYRQDPGQGLRLIYYSQIVNDFQKGDIAEGYSVSREKKESFPLTVTSAQKNPTAFYLCASSILVAGGYTGELFFGEGSRLTVL.

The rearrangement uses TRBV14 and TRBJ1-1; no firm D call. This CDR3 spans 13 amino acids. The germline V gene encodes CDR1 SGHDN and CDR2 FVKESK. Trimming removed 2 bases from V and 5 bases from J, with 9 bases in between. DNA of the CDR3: TGTGCCAGCAGCCAACGAGGGATAACTGAAGCTTTCTTT. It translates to CASSQRGITEAFF.

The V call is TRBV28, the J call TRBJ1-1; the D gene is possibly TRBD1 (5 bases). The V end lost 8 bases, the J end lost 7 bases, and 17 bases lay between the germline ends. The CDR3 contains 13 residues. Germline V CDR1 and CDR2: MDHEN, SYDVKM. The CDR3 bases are TGTGCCAGCGGGTTGGGGGTGGGAGTTGAAGCTTTCTTT. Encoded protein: CASGLGVGVEAFF. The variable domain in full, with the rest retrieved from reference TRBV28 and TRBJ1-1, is DVKVTQSSRYLVKRTGEKVFLECVQDMDHENMFWYRQDPGLGLRLIYFSYDVKMKEKGDIPEGYSVSREKKERFSLILESASTNQTSMYLCASGLGVGVEAFFGQGTRLTVV.

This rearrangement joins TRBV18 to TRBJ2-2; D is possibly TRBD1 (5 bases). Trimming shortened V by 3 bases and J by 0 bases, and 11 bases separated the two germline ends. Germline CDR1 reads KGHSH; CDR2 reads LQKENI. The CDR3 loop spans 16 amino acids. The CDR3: CASSPMTASNTGELFF. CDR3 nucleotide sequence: TGTGCCAGCTCACCGATGACAGCTTCGAACACCGGGGAGCTGTTTTTT. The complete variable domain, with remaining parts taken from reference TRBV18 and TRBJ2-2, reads NAGVMQNPRHLVRRRGQEARLRCSPMKGHSHVYWYRQLPEEGLKFMVYLQKENIIDESGMPKERFSAEFPKEGPSILRIQQVVRGDSAAYFCASSPMTASNTGELFFGEGSRLTVL.

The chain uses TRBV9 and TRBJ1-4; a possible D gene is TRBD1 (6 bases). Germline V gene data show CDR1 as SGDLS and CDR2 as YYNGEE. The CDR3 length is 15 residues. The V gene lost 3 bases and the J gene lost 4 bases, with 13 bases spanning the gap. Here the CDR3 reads CASSALGTSNEKLFF. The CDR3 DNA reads TGTGCCAGCAGCGCTTTGGGGACAAGTAATGAAAAACTGTTTTTT. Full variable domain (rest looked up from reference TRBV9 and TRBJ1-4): DSGVTQTPKHLITATGQRVTLRCSPRSGDLSVYWYQQSLDQGLQFLIQYYNGEERAKGNILERFSAQQFPDLHSELNLSSLELGDSALYFCASSALGTSNEKLFFGSGTQLSVL.

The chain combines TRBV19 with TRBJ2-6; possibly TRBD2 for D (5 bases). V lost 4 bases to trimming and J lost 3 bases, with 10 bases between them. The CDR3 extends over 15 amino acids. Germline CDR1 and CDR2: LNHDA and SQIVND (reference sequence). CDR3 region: CASSNQRVGANVLTF. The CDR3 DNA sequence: TGTGCCAGTAGTAACCAGAGGGTTGGGGCCAACGTCCTGACTTTC.

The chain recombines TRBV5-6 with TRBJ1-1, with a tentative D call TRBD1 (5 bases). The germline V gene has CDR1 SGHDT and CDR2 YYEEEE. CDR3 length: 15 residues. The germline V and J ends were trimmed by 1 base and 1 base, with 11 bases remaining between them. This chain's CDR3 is CASSLRGQGNTEAFF. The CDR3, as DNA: TGTGCCAGCAGCTTGAGAGGACAAGGGAACACTGAAGCTTTCTTT.